This passage covers 23 T cell receptor beta chains from one sample sequenced in a study of blood T cells in healthy people across ages. The use of a sample-barcoded 5' primer and a J-beta primer mix characterized a second PCR of roughly 6 to 11 cycles. TCRdb used MiXCR to reprocess the 5' RACE reads, holding one entry per CDR3 protein. The data show around 820,000 distinct CDR3 sequences, around 25% seen once. This sample was shared with a second study, whose subject was T cells of mothers and their children.

Sequencing was done on a sample of blood. The receptors here all came from a boy younger than 18 in good health.

This sequence joins TRBV11-2 and TRBJ1-5; possible D gene TRBD1, 6 bases. The ends were cut back, 4 bases at V and 6 bases at J, with 13 bases in the middle. Germline values: CDR1 SGHAT, CDR2 FQNNGV. The CDR3 runs 14 residues. CDR3 amino acids: CASSSNRVGQPQHF. The CDR3, as DNA: TGTGCCAGCAGCTCCAACAGGGTTGGTCAGCCCCAGCATTTT.

The chain is built from TRBV5-1 and TRBJ2-7; possibly TRBD1 for D (6 bases). CDR3 size: 14 residues. Germline-derived CDR1 and CDR2 are SGHRS and YFSETQ. V lost 0 bases, J lost 3 bases, and 10 bases lay in between. The CDR3 DNA follows: TGCGCCAGCAGCTTGGATCCAGGGGACTACGAGCAGTACTTC. This translates into CASSLDPGDYEQYF.

V is TRBV20-1 and J is TRBJ2-1; the match to TRBD2 covers 12 bases. CDR1 is DFQATT and CDR2 is SNEGSKA in the germline V gene (reference sequence). This CDR3 has 18 residues. V was clipped by 5 bases and J by 7 bases; unmatched bases: 18. CDR3 sequence: CSAGVWASGRAARNEQFF. CDR3 nucleotides: TGCAGTGCTGGAGTTTGGGCTAGCGGGAGGGCCGCGAGAAATGAGCAGTTCTTC.

The table lists this clonotype with a few counts. The V call is TRBV6-6, the J call TRBJ2-7, with TRBD1 identical over 9 bases. CDR1 is MNHNY and CDR2 is SVGAGI in the germline V gene (reference sequence). The CDR3 covers 16 residues. Unmatched junction bases numbered 12, after V lost 4 bases and J lost 5 bases. CDR3 nucleotide sequence: TGTGCCAGCAGTTCAACGGGGACAGGGAATTCCCACGAGCAGTACTTC. It yields the protein CASSSTGTGNSHEQYF.

The genes are TRBV24-1 and TRBJ2-5, with TRBD1 as a possible D gene (5 bases). The end of the DNA fits TRBJ2-1 better, so the J call may be wrong. Germline V CDR1 and CDR2: KGHDR, SFDVKD. The CDR3 contains 18 residues. The CDR3 DNA reads as TGTGCCACCAGTGATTTAGGATCGGGCGTAGGGGCCTACAATGAGCAGTTCTTC. Amino acids: CATSDLGSGVGAYNEQFF.

This clonotype turned up a few times. The chain employs TRBV4-3 and TRBJ2-1, with D perhaps matching TRBD2 (5 bases). V dropped 0 bases and J dropped 6 bases, with 15 bases sitting between them. The CDR3 is 16 residues long. Germline CDR1 reads LGHNA; CDR2 reads YSLEER. This CDR3 is CASSQDQRGLVNEQFF. As DNA, the CDR3 is TGCGCCAGCAGCCAAGATCAACGGGGTTTGGTCAATGAGCAGTTCTTC.

This clonotype was detected a few times. This chain uses TRBV29-1 with TRBJ2-5; D is undetermined. The germline V and J ends were trimmed by 5 bases and 5 bases, with 6 bases remaining between them. Looked up from germline, CDR1 is SQVTM and CDR2 is ANQGSEA. The CDR3 sequence is 10 residues long. As DNA, the CDR3 is TGCAGCGTTTATTGGGAGACCCAGTACTTC. Amino acids: CSVYWETQYF. The variable domain in full, with the rest retrieved from reference TRBV29-1 and TRBJ2-5, is SAVISQKPSRDICQRGTSLTIQCQVDSQVTMMFWYRQQPGQSLTLIATANQGSEATYESGFVIDKFPISRPNLTFSTLTVSNMSPEDSSIYLCSVYWETQYFGPGTRLLVL.

J is TRBJ2-3 and V is TRBV29-1; maybe TRBD1 (5 bases). The V and J ends lost 4 bases and 4 bases respectively, with 9 bases between them. Per the germline V gene, CDR1 is SQVTM and CDR2 is ANQGSEA. The CDR3 spans 12 residues. In nucleotides, the CDR3 is TGCAGCGTTGTCACCAGGGCAGATACGCAGTATTTT. This translates into CSVVTRADTQYF.

V gene TRBV18 combines with J gene TRBJ1-2; D is possibly TRBD1 (5 bases). The germline V and J ends were trimmed by 5 bases and 3 bases, with 16 bases remaining between them. Germline loops: CDR1 KGHSH, CDR2 LQKENI. The CDR3 is 15 residues long. The CDR3 DNA sequence: TGTGCCAGCTCATCAGGGACCGCACGGGACTATGGCTACACCTTC. As protein: CASSSGTARDYGYTF.

This clonotype was counted only a few times. The chain employs TRBV7-2 and TRBJ2-5; 9 nucleotides line up with TRBD2. The CDR3 has 15 amino acids. In germline, CDR1 is SGHTA, CDR2 FQGNSA. V dropped 1 base and J dropped 4; count of bases not matched to a gene: 4. CDR3 protein: CASSLVFSGGETQYF. CDR3 coding DNA: TGTGCCAGCAGCTTAGTTTTTAGCGGGGGAGAGACCCAGTACTTC.

This clonotype was detected only a few times. The chain links TRBV29-1 to TRBJ2-2; tentatively, D is TRBD1 or TRBD2 (5 bases each). This CDR3 has 16 amino acids. V dropped 7 bases and J dropped 4 bases, with 22 bases sitting between them. Germline-derived CDR1 and CDR2 are SQVTM and ANQGSEA. CDR3 sequence (DNA): TGCAGCGCCACAATCTTCCGGGACGGGGCCACCGGGGAGCTGTTTTTT. It specifies CSATIFRDGATGELFF.

The chain joins TRBV29-1 to TRBJ1-2, with D possibly TRBD1 on 5 matching bases. The V and J ends lost 0 bases and 6 bases respectively, with 17 bases between them. CDR1 and CDR2 from the germline V gene are SQVTM and ANQGSEA. The CDR3 totals 15 residues. The CDR3 spells CSVEDPSEGRHGYTF. The CDR3 nucleotides read TGCAGCGTTGAAGATCCCTCGGAGGGGCGGCATGGCTACACCTTC.

This clonotype was counted a few times. This chain uses TRBV2 with TRBJ2-5; 9 positions agree with TRBD1. The J segment lost 5 bases and the V segment lost 5 bases, leaving 9 bases of the junction unmatched. The CDR3 sequence is 15 residues long. Germline-derived CDR1 and CDR2 are SNHLY and FYNNEI. The DNA of the CDR3 is TGTGCCAGCAGTAACCCGGGACAGGGTTGGGAGACCCAGTACTTC. Protein: CASSNPGQGWETQYF.

Only a few counts were recorded for this clonotype. The rearrangement links TRBV20-1 to TRBJ2-5; the D gene could be TRBD1 or TRBD2 (6 bases each). The germline V gene has CDR1 DFQATT and CDR2 SNEGSKA (reference sequence). The ends were cut back, 8 bases at V and 5 bases at J, with 21 bases in the middle. This CDR3 comprises 14 residues. The DNA of the CDR3 is TGCAGTCCGGGGTTTGGGGGGCTAGGGGAGACCCAGTACTTC. Protein sequence: CSPGFGGLGETQYF.

J is TRBJ1-2 and V is TRBV6-2 or TRBV6-3; no clear D gene. The CDR3 loop spans 16 amino acids. Germline lookup yields CDR1 MNHEY and CDR2 SVGEGT. V lost 7 bases and J lost 2, with 20 bases in between. This chain's CDR3 is CASTQRVDPLNYGYTF. The CDR3 nucleotides read TGTGCCAGCACCCAGAGGGTTGATCCGCTAAACTATGGCTACACCTTC.

The J gene is TRBJ2-5, the V gene TRBV9, with D perhaps assigned TRBD1 or TRBD2 (6 bases each). Gene TRBJ2-7 matches the end of the DNA better, so the J call may be wrong. Looked up from germline, CDR1 is SGDLS and CDR2 is YYNGEE. The CDR3 has 15 amino acids. The CDR3, as DNA: TGTGCCAGCAGCGCGGGGGCTGGGTCCACCTACGAGCAGTACTTC. This translates into CASSAGAGSTYEQYF.

There are a few counts of this clonotype. The chain is built from TRBV7-8 and TRBJ2-1, with 7 bases fitting TRBD1. V lost 4 bases and J lost 6; bases outside the gene matches: 9. The germline V gene encodes CDR1 SGHVS and CDR2 FQNEAQ. The CDR3 is 15 residues long. CDR3 residues: CASSWDSNKRNEQFF. CDR3 nucleotide sequence: TGTGCCAGCAGCTGGGACAGCAACAAGCGCAATGAGCAGTTCTTC.

This clonotype has more than one count but fewer than ten. The rearrangement uses TRBV9 and TRBJ2-7; D is possibly TRBD2 (6 bases). CDR3 size: 14 residues. V was cut by 4 bases and J by 2 bases, with 13 bases left in between. CDR1 and CDR2 (germline): SGDLS, YYNGEE. The CDR3: CASSPAGFTYEQYF. CDR3 in DNA: TGTGCCAGCAGCCCCGCGGGGTTCACCTACGAGCAGTACTTC.

Here the CDR3 reads CASSLVGSGEQFF. In DNA form, the CDR3 reads TGCGCCAGCAGCTTGGTGGGTTCCGGTGAGCAGTTCTTC. The chain uses TRBV5-1 and TRBJ2-1; D gene unclear. With 0 bases removed from V and 9 bases from J, the gap between germline ends came to 10 bases. Per the germline V gene, CDR1 is SGHRS and CDR2 is YFSETQ. The CDR3 spans 13 residues.

The chain joins TRBV6-1 to TRBJ2-1; TRBD2 matches 7 bases. J lost 0 bases, V lost 6 bases, and 17 bases had no gene match. Germline V CDR1 and CDR2: MNHNS, SASEGT. There are 19 residues in the CDR3. CDR3 sequence reads: CASSLMRGIAGSSYNEQFF. CDR3 bases: TGTGCCAGCAGCCTGATGCGGGGGATAGCGGGTAGCTCCTACAATGAGCAGTTCTTC.

The genes are TRBV7-2 and TRBJ1-6; D gene unclear. Germline CDR1 and CDR2: SGHTA and FQGNSA. This CDR3 is built from 14 residues. V lost 5 bases and J lost 11, with 16 bases in between. This CDR3 is CASSPASEGPPLHF. For the CDR3, the DNA is TGTGCCAGCAGCCCCGCTAGCGAGGGTCCACCCCTCCACTTT.

The chain has TRBV6-5 and TRBJ2-5; no clear D. The J call may be in error: the DNA end matches TRBJ2-1 better. From germline, CDR1 is MNHEY and CDR2 SVGAGI. The CDR3 is 12 residues long. The CDR3 DNA reads TGTGCCAGCAGTTTGCCGGACAATGAGCAGTTCTTC. Its protein is CASSLPDNEQFF.

The chain carries TRBV20-1 and TRBJ2-3, with D possibly matching TRBD2 (5 bases). Germline V CDR1 and CDR2: DFQATT, SNEGSKA (reference sequence). V was clipped by 6 bases and J by 2 bases, with 18 bases between them. The CDR3 spans 15 residues. The CDR3 spells CSAKITRLITDTQYF. The CDR3 DNA sequence: TGCAGTGCCAAAATAACTAGGCTTATCACAGATACGCAGTATTTT.